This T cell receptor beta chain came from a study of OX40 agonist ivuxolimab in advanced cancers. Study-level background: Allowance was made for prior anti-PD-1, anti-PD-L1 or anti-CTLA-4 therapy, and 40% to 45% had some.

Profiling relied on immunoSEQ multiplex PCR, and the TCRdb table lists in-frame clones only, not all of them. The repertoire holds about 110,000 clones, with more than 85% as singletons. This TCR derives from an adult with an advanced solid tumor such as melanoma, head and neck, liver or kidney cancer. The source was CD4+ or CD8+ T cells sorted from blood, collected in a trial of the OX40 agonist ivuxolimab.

CDR3 sequence reads: CASNPGQGALGYTF. Written as DNA, the CDR3 is TGTGCCAGCAATCCGGGACAGGGGGCGCTTGGCTACACCTTC. This rearrangement joins TRBV6-1 to TRBJ1-2; 12 nucleotides align to TRBD1. This CDR3 has 14 amino acids. Germline V gene data show CDR1 as MNHNS and CDR2 as SASEGT. V shed 7 bases, J shed 7 bases, and the junction held 7 bases outside the gene matches.